This T cell receptor beta chain was recorded in a study of T-cell memory formation after mild COVID-19. V was clipped by 0 bases and J by 5 bases; unmatched bases: 4. The CDR3 is 16 residues long. Germline V CDR1 and CDR2: SGHRS, YFSETQ. A single record per CDR3 protein comes from TCRdb applying MiXCR to the 5' RACE reads. The data show more than 120,000 distinct CDR3 sequences, 6% to 7% seen once. This clonotype has ten or more counts. This clonotype originated in an adult woman who had mild COVID-19 (a few samples of this study predate the infection). Cell type and time point are not known. Input material: PBMCs or a T cell subset sorted from them (not recorded which). V usage is TRBV5-1 and J usage is TRBJ2-3; 12 nucleotides align to TRBD1. CDR3 in DNA: TGCGCCAGCAGCTTGGAAGGGACAGGGGGCGTAGATACGCAGTATTTT. It yields the protein CASSLEGTGGVDTQYF.